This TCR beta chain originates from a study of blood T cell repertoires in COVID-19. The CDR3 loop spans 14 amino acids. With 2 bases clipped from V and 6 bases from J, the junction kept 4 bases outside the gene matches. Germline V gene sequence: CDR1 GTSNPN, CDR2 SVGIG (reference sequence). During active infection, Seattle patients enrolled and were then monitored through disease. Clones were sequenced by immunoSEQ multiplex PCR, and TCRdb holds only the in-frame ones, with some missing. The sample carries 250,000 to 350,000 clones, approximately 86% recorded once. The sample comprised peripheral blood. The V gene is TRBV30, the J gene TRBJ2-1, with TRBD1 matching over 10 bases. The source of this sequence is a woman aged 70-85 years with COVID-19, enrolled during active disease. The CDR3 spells CAWSRTGGGNEQFF. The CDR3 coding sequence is TGTGCCTGGAGTCGGACAGGGGGTGGCAATGAGCAGTTCTTC.